This T cell receptor beta chain originates from a study of blood T cell repertoires in COVID-19. Study-level background: Donors in the United States, Italy and Spain gave samples during acute or convalescent COVID-19. T cells, B-cell-depleted T cells, or PBMCs provided the cDNA or gDNA that served as material.

As originally analysed: Estimates of nucleated cell counts were drawn from the amplification of reference gene primers. TCRdb's table, derived via immunoSEQ multiplex PCR, lists solely in-frame clones and lacks some. From that table come the V and J calls and clone size; the DNA was used to work out D and trimming. Of over 150,000 clones in the sample, around 85% are singletons; the top ten hold more than 2.5%. The study assigned cohorts using participant-reported clinical history. CDR1 MDHEN and CDR2 SYDVKM come from the germline V gene. The CDR3 covers 15 residues. With 5 bases removed from V and 0 bases from J, the gap between germline ends came to 11 bases. This clone was counted only a few times.

The sequencing sample was made of PBMCs or T cells enriched from blood (not recorded which). This chain connects TRBV28 to TRBJ2-4; D ambiguous. The source is a woman aged 25 to 45 who had recovered from COVID-19. CDR3 region: CASSPGFLAKNIQYF. Here the CDR3 DNA reads TGTGCCAGCAGTCCCGGTTTCCTAGCCAAAAACATTCAGTACTTC.